The 5 T cell receptor beta chains given below trace back to one sample, sequenced in a study of blood T cells in healthy people across ages. PCR was performed a second time for roughly 7 to 12 cycles using a sample-barcoded 5' primer and a J-beta primer mix. TCRdb used MiXCR to reprocess the 5' RACE reads, holding one entry per CDR3 protein. The sample includes 1.5 million to 1.9 million distinct CDR3 sequences, approximately 43% of them seen just once. The source material was blood. The receptors stem from a woman in her late teens or twenties in good health.

This rearrangement joins TRBV6-2 or TRBV6-3 to TRBJ2-3; D gene uncertain. The CDR3 length is 13 residues. In germline, CDR1 is MNHEY, CDR2 SVGEGT. V lost 8 bases and J 2 bases, leaving 11 bases between the germline ends. The CDR3 DNA follows: TGTGCCAGCGGCAACTTGAACACAGATACGCAGTATTTT. Translated: CASGNLNTDTQYF.

This chain joins TRBV7-9 and TRBJ2-1; D possibly corresponds to TRBD1 (6 bases). Trimming stripped 4 bases from V and 3 bases from J, with 10 bases between. The CDR3 spans 14 residues. In germline, CDR1 is SEHNR, CDR2 FQNEAQ (reference sequence). CDR3 DNA sequence: TGTGCCAGCAGCTCGGCAGGGGACTACAATGAGCAGTTCTTC. Its translation: CASSSAGDYNEQFF.

The gene calls are TRBV29-1 and TRBJ2-5; D possibly uses TRBD1 or TRBD2 (5 bases each). The CDR3 is made up of 13 amino acids. Trimming pared 5 bases from V and 1 base from J, leaving 11 bases between. CDR1 is SQVTM, CDR2 ANQGSEA, per germline. The CDR3 nucleotides are TGCAGCGTTCCGAAGGGGACCCAAGAGACCCAGTACTTC. Protein product: CSVPKGTQETQYF.

The chain recombines TRBV12-3 or TRBV12-4 with TRBJ1-5; D not resolved. The CDR3 loop spans 13 amino acids. With 5 bases removed from V and 9 bases from J, the gap between germline ends came to 14 bases. DNA of the CDR3: TGTGCCAGCAGTCTATCGGAGCTACCGCCCCAGCATTTT. Its protein is CASSLSELPPQHF.

This rearrangement joins TRBV12-3 or TRBV12-4 to TRBJ2-2; no definite D call. Deletions cut 6 bases from V and 8 bases from J, with 10 bases between. The CDR3 runs to 12 residues. This CDR3 reads CASRALAGELFF. The CDR3 nucleotides read TGTGCCAGCAGGGCGCTGGCTGGGGAGCTGTTTTTT.